These 16 T cell receptor beta chains came from one sample sequenced in a study of CD8+CD57+ T cells in acquired aplastic anemia. Genomic DNA, serving as template, underwent TCR beta VDJ and CDR3 profiling. TCRdb processed the reads anew with MiXCR; each CDR3 protein has one entry. The sample includes 200,000 to 250,000 distinct CDR3 sequences, 60% to 80% of them seen just once. All sequencing subjects had displayed CD8+CD57+ cell expansion on flow cytometry. What was sequenced was sorted CD4+, CD8+, or CD8+CD57+ T cells (not recorded which) from PBMCs. Receptor source: a human donor with aplastic anemia.

The DNA of the CDR3 is TGTGCCAGCAGCTTGGTCCCAGGGCATGATTACGAGCAGTACTTC. Residues: CASSLVPGHDYEQYF. The chain carries TRBV5-4 and TRBJ2-7; D may be TRBD1 (5 bases). The germline V and J ends were trimmed by 0 bases and 4 bases, with 14 bases remaining between them. Germline V CDR1 and CDR2: SGHNT, YYREEE (reference sequence). CDR3 length equals 15 residues.

The rearrangement joins TRBV7-9 to TRBJ2-1; 16 bases line up with TRBD2. The CDR3 sequence is 18 residues long. V lost 5 bases and J lost 6; bases outside the gene matches: 10. Looked up from germline, CDR1 is SEHNR and CDR2 is FQNEAQ (reference sequence). The CDR3 region has the DNA TGTGCCAGCAGCCCACCGGGACTAGCGGGGGGGCACGGCAATGAGCAGTTCTTC. Translated, it gives CASSPPGLAGGHGNEQFF.

The chain recombines TRBV9 with TRBJ1-1; D possibly corresponds to TRBD1 (5 bases). There are 13 residues in the CDR3. Germline V gene sequence: CDR1 SGDLS, CDR2 YYNGEE. Trimming stripped 7 bases from V and 1 base from J, with 11 bases between. This CDR3 reads CASAEGRNTEAFF. The CDR3 nucleotides read TGTGCCAGCGCCGAGGGACGGAACACTGAAGCTTTCTTT.

DNA of the CDR3: TGTGCCAGCAGCCATACCCAGCGGGAGGGCCGTAGCACAGATACGCAGTATTTT. It translates to CASSHTQREGRSTDTQYF. The chain has TRBV7-9 and TRBJ2-3, with 10 bases lining up with TRBD2. There are 18 residues in the CDR3. Unmatched junction bases numbered 11, after V lost 5 bases and J lost 0 bases. Looked up from germline, CDR1 is SEHNR and CDR2 is FQNEAQ (reference sequence). Using reference TRBV7-9 and TRBJ2-3 for the parts outside the CDR3, the full variable domain is DTGVSQNPRHKITKRGQNVTFRCDPISEHNRLYWYRQTLGQGPEFLTYFQNEAQLEKSRLLSDRFSAERPKGSFSTLEIQRTEQGDSAMYLCASSHTQREGRSTDTQYFGPGTRLTVL.

The rearrangement joins TRBV10-3 to TRBJ2-3, with TRBD2 matching over 12 bases. The V gene's germline CDR1 is ENHRY and CDR2 SYGVKD. J was trimmed by 1 base and V by 4 bases; bases with no gene match: 3. The length of the CDR3 is 16 residues. This CDR3 is CAISGASGGGTDTQYF. Here the CDR3 DNA reads TGTGCCATCAGTGGAGCTAGCGGGGGGGGCACAGATACGCAGTATTTT.

The chain recombines TRBV7-8 with TRBJ1-1; TRBD1 might be the D (6 bases). The CDR3 is 13 residues long. V lost 3 bases and J 3 bases, leaving 8 bases between the germline ends. Germline V lookup: CDR1 SGHVS, CDR2 FQNEAQ. The CDR3 nucleotides read TGTGCCAGCAGCTTGGAGGGGGACACTGAAGCTTTCTTT. It is translated as CASSLEGDTEAFF.

The chain employs TRBV20-1 and TRBJ2-7; 7 positions agree with TRBD1. V shed 6 bases and J 2 bases; nucleotides not matched to a gene: 10. Germline lookup yields CDR1 DFQATT and CDR2 SNEGSKA (reference sequence). The length of the CDR3 is 14 residues. Here the CDR3 DNA reads TGCAGTGCCTCAAGGGGACAGACAGCCTACGAGCAGTACTTC. It specifies CSASRGQTAYEQYF.

The chain employs TRBV9 and TRBJ1-1; tentatively, D is TRBD1 (5 bases). CDR1 SGDLS and CDR2 YYNGEE come from the germline V gene. V shed 4 bases and J shed 1 base, with 11 bases lying between them. The length of the CDR3 is 14 residues. CDR3 DNA sequence: TGTGCCAGCAGCCCATCGGGACGGAACACTGAAGCTTTCTTT. Translating gives CASSPSGRNTEAFF.

This clonotype was picked up a small number of times. The J gene is TRBJ1-2, the V gene TRBV7-9; perhaps TRBD1 as D (6 bases). V was trimmed by 3 bases and J by 5 bases, leaving 10 bases between them. Germline V CDR1 and CDR2: SEHNR, FQNEAQ (reference sequence). The CDR3 has 13 residues. For the CDR3, the DNA is TGTGCCAGCAGCTTCGGCCAGGGGTATGGCTACACCTTC. Encoded protein: CASSFGQGYGYTF.

The chain has TRBV19 and TRBJ2-7; 9 positions match TRBD1. The CDR3 contains 14 residues. Trimming removed 7 bases from V and 2 bases from J; junction bases left unmatched: 6. The V gene's germline CDR1 is LNHDA and CDR2 SQIVND (reference sequence). The CDR3 loop reads CASKMGTGPYEQYF. In DNA, the CDR3 is TGTGCCAGTAAGATGGGGACAGGGCCCTACGAGCAGTACTTC.

The V call is TRBV29-1, the J call TRBJ2-3; D is uncertain. V was pared by 3 bases and J by 2 bases, with 9 bases between. CDR1 and CDR2 (germline): SQVTM, ANQGSEA. The CDR3 length is 13 residues. CDR3 nucleotide sequence: TGCAGCGTTGACCGGGCAACCACAGATACGCAGTATTTT. This codes for CSVDRATTDTQYF.

The J gene is TRBJ2-1, the V gene TRBV19; TRBD2 matches at 8 bases. Germline V gene lookup returns CDR1 LNHDA and CDR2 SQIVND (reference sequence). The CDR3 length is 15 residues. After removal of 1 base from V and 7 bases from J, the junction contained 6 bases not matched to a gene. This CDR3 is CASSIVLAGANEQFF. In DNA, the CDR3 is TGTGCCAGTAGTATAGTTCTAGCGGGCGCTAATGAGCAGTTCTTC.

This clonotype was counted at least ten times. The DNA for the CDR3 is TGTGCCAGCAGTACCGGGACAGGGGGCGCAGATACGCAGTATTTT. It translates to CASSTGTGGADTQYF. J is TRBJ2-3 and V is TRBV6-4; 12 bases agree with TRBD1. The V gene's germline CDR1 is MRHNA and CDR2 SNTAGT. The V gene end was trimmed by 5 bases and the J gene end by 4 bases; junction bases not matched to a gene: 4. The CDR3 has 15 residues.

This clonotype was recorded a few times. The chain recombines TRBV24-1 with TRBJ2-7, with 7 bases aligning to TRBD1. The CDR3 contains 15 residues. Germline V gene lookup returns CDR1 KGHDR and CDR2 SFDVKD. The junction had 6 bases not matched to a gene; V was cut back by 3 bases and J by 2 bases. The CDR3 region is CATSDPLTGTYEQYF. DNA of the CDR3: TGTGCCACCAGTGATCCGCTGACAGGGACCTACGAGCAGTACTTC.

On this clonotype itself: A clone one base away is much larger, so this may be a read error. V is TRBV6-1 and J is TRBJ2-7; D remains unclear. The CDR3 has 17 amino acids. Trimming took 4 bases from V and 9 from J, leaving 28 bases between them. Germline V gene data show CDR1 as MNHNS and CDR2 as SASEGT. The CDR3 coding sequence is TGTGCCAGCAGTGTGTGGGGTTACCAATTCAGGTTAGACGTGCAGTACTTC. It codes for CASSVWGYQFRLDVQYF.

The rearrangement joins TRBV7-9 to TRBJ2-7; 7 bases match TRBD1. Germline CDR1 SEHNR, CDR2 FQNEAQ (reference sequence). V shed 5 bases and J 8 bases; nucleotides not matched to a gene: 15. The CDR3 is 15 amino acids. The CDR3 DNA is TGTGCCAGCAGCCCACGACAGGGCCAGGCTGGGAAGCAGTACTTC. Protein sequence: CASSPRQGQAGKQYF.